Listed here is a single T cell receptor (beta chain). Extracted RNA was reverse transcribed into cDNA, the sequencing template. Libraries were prepared by immunoSEQ multiplex PCR; TCRdb keeps only in-frame clonotypes and omits some of them. The sample yields approximately 140,000 clones, about 87% seen once. The data stem from a study of CD8+ T cells in alopecia areata. The trim removed 7 bases at V and 5 bases at J, leaving 14 bases unmatched. Germline V gives CDR1 MNHEY, CDR2 SMNVEV (reference sequence). CDR3 length: 16 amino acids. The chain couples TRBV27 to TRBJ2-4; 7 bases align to TRBD2. This TCR was recovered from a human donor with alopecia areata. Sample: CD8+ T cells sorted from blood, taken at week 0. The CDR3 spells CASTPEAGLTQNIQYF. CDR3 nucleotide sequence: TGTGCCAGCACTCCCGAAGCGGGGTTAACCCAAAACATTCAGTACTTC.